This T cell receptor (beta chain) was captured in a study of high-grade serous ovarian cancer treatment subgroups. CDR1 is SEHNR and CDR2 is FQNEAQ in the germline V gene (reference sequence). Trimming cost V 1 base and J 4 bases, with 14 bases left between them. The CDR3 loop spans 16 amino acids. Only in-frame clones appear in the TCRdb table, and some are missing; sequencing was by immunoSEQ multiplex PCR. This table has around 4,300 clones, about 68% appearing once. Tumor samples were taken before definitive surgery or chemotherapy. The V and J genes are TRBV7-9 and TRBJ2-1; D is perhaps TRBD2 (7 bases). The sequenced sample consisted of tumor tissue. This receptor was taken from a human donor with high-grade serous ovarian cancer. This CDR3 reads CASSLVRAGAYNEQFF. DNA for the CDR3: TGTGCCAGCAGCTTAGTTCGGGCGGGGGCATACAATGAGCAGTTCTTC.